These 28 T cell receptor beta chains were sequenced from one sample in a study of human T cells and chemical hapten exposure. MiXCR was run by TCRdb on the RACE reads, yielding one entry per CDR3 protein. The profile shows tens of thousands of distinct CDR3 sequences, approximately 9.8% of them singletons. Time point given: pre-sensitization, week 0. As to treatment: therapeutic diphenylcyclopropenone sensitization with weekly scalp DPC. Sequenced here: whole blood, sampled in connection with sensitization to the hapten diphenylcyclopropenone (DPC). These receptors were obtained from a woman in her thirties or forties with alopecia areata. Some clones in this sample may be carry-over from other donors' samples.

The chain has TRBV5-4 and TRBJ1-6; TRBD1 is a possible D gene (5 bases). CDR1 and CDR2 (germline): SGHNT, YYREEE (reference sequence). The CDR3 contains 15 residues. V dropped 0 bases and J dropped 7 bases, with 11 bases sitting between them. The CDR3 coding sequence is TGTGCCAGCAGCTTGGACCAGGGATCCAATTCACCCCTCCACTTT. This gives the protein CASSLDQGSNSPLHF. The full variable domain, rest sourced from reference TRBV5-4 and TRBJ1-6, is ETGVTQSPTHLIKTRGQQVTLRCSSQSGHNTVSWYQQALGQGPQFIFQYYREEENGRGNFPPRFSGLQFPNYSSELNVNALELDDSALYLCASSLDQGSNSPLHFGNGTRLTVT.

This clonotype was counted many times. The chain links TRBV18 to TRBJ1-2, with TRBD1 identical over 10 bases. J gave up 6 bases and V 0 bases, and 1 base lay outside the gene matches. CDR3 length equals 14 residues. Looked up from germline, CDR1 is KGHSH and CDR2 is LQKENI. The chain's CDR3 is CASSPPGQGNGYTF. CDR3 sequence (DNA): TGTGCCAGCTCACCACCGGGACAGGGGAATGGCTACACCTTC.

The chain employs TRBV7-9 and TRBJ2-5; 10 nucleotides align to TRBD1. This CDR3 has 17 amino acids. Germline-derived CDR1 and CDR2 are SEHNR and FQNEAQ (reference sequence). V trimming: 3 bases; J trimming: 4 bases; junction bases outside the gene matches: 11. CDR3 residues: CASSFPVGQGSGETQYF. The DNA for the CDR3 is TGTGCCAGCAGCTTTCCGGTGGGACAGGGGAGCGGAGAGACCCAGTACTTC.

This clonotype turned up a few times. This sequence joins TRBV6-2 or TRBV6-3 and TRBJ2-7; 10 bases match TRBD1. Trimming cost V 5 bases and J 0 bases; bases outside gene matches: 4. Germline CDR1 is MNHEY and CDR2 is SVGEGT. The CDR3 sequence is 15 residues long. CDR3: CASSPGTGVSYEQYF. The CDR3 coding sequence is TGTGCCAGCAGTCCCGGGACAGGGGTCTCCTACGAGCAGTACTTC.

The chain recombines TRBV20-1 with TRBJ2-3; 15 bases match TRBD2. Trimming took 2 bases from V and 3 from J; bases not matched to a gene: 3. The germline gives CDR1 DFQATT, CDR2 SNEGSKA (reference sequence). The CDR3 loop spans 16 amino acids. CDR3 in DNA: TGCAGTGCTAGAACCGGGACTAGCGGGGGGACAGATACGCAGTATTTT. This codes for CSARTGTSGGTDTQYF.

This clonotype showed up many times. The chain is built from TRBV29-1 and TRBJ2-5, with a possible D match to TRBD2 (7 bases). V was shortened by 6 bases and J by 5 bases, with 19 bases between the two germline ends. Germline-derived CDR1 and CDR2 are SQVTM and ANQGSEA. The CDR3 sequence is 14 residues long. The CDR3 nucleotides are TGCAGCGTCCTTGGAGGGGGGGCCGGTGAGACCCAGTACTTC. As protein: CSVLGGGAGETQYF.

This clonotype has more than one count but fewer than ten. A much larger clone differs by one base, so this may be a read error. The genes are TRBV3-1 and TRBJ2-3; TRBD2 might be the D (6 bases). The germline V and J ends were trimmed by 7 bases and 4 bases, with 15 bases remaining between them. CDR3 length equals 14 residues. CDR1 LGHDT and CDR2 YNNKEL come from the germline V gene (reference sequence). Here the CDR3 DNA reads TGTGCCAGCACCACCACGGGGGAGTCAGATACGCAGTATTTT. Translated: CASTTTGESDTQYF.

In its sample, this clonotype was seen many times. The gene calls are TRBV15 and TRBJ2-5, with TRBD1 matching over 8 bases. The CDR3 consists of 15 residues. The J segment lost 5 bases and the V segment lost 5 bases, leaving 10 bases of the junction unmatched. Germline CDR1 is LNHNV and CDR2 is YYDKDF (reference sequence). The CDR3 DNA is TGTGCCACCAGCCCGGGACAGGACGATTGGGAGACCCAGTACTTC. Encoded protein: CATSPGQDDWETQYF.

The rearrangement links TRBV4-2 to TRBJ2-3; weak D call: TRBD2 (6 bases). Germline V gives CDR1 LGHNA, CDR2 YNFKEQ. Trimming left V 2 bases short and J 0 bases short, with 12 bases between. There are 16 residues in the CDR3. The CDR3 DNA reads as TGTGCCAGCAGCCAAAAGTGGCGGGGAAGCACAGATACGCAGTATTTT. Amino acid sequence: CASSQKWRGSTDTQYF.

This clonotype came up many times. The rearrangement links TRBV7-2 to TRBJ2-7; TRBD2 matches at 8 bases. The CDR3 runs 15 residues. The V and J ends lost 5 bases and 2 bases, in that order; junction bases with no gene match: 8. The germline V gene has CDR1 SGHTA and CDR2 FQGNSA. DNA for the CDR3: TGTGCCAGCAGCCTTTCCGGGACTAGTACCTACGAGCAGTACTTC. Translated, it gives CASSLSGTSTYEQYF.

The chain links TRBV6-2 or TRBV6-3 to TRBJ2-2, with a possible D match to TRBD1 (5 bases). The germline CDR1 and CDR2 sequences are MNHEY and SVGEGT. The ends were cut back, 8 bases at V and 1 base at J, with 14 bases in the middle. The CDR3 is 15 residues long. CDR3 bases: TGTGCCAGCCTCCCAGCAGGGCTGAACACCGGGGAGCTGTTTTTT. Its protein is CASLPAGLNTGELFF.

The genes are TRBV9 and TRBJ2-3; D may be TRBD1 or TRBD2 (5 bases each). The CDR3 runs 14 residues. V lost 4 bases and J lost 3, with 12 bases in between. CDR1 and CDR2 (germline): SGDLS, YYNGEE. The CDR3 protein is CASSPRDPTDTQYF. CDR3 sequence (DNA): TGTGCCAGCAGCCCCCGGGACCCGACAGATACGCAGTATTTT.

This clonotype was counted a few times. This chain joins TRBV5-1 and TRBJ2-3; 7 nucleotides align to TRBD2. Germline assignment: CDR1 SGHRS and CDR2 YFSETQ. V was clipped by 0 bases and J by 2 bases; unmatched bases: 3. The CDR3 is made up of 15 amino acids. This CDR3 is CASSLVAGYTDTQYF. Written as DNA, the CDR3 is TGCGCCAGCAGCTTGGTAGCGGGCTACACAGATACGCAGTATTTT.

This sequence joins TRBV20-1 and TRBJ2-7; perhaps TRBD2 as D (5 bases). Germline V CDR1 and CDR2: DFQATT, SNEGSKA (reference sequence). The CDR3 is 14 residues long. Trimming left V 0 bases short and J 2 bases short, with 11 bases between. The CDR3 nucleotides are TGCAGTGCTAGAGATATGGACGGGACCTACGAGCAGTACTTC. Protein: CSARDMDGTYEQYF.

There are many counts of this clonotype. The chain carries TRBV20-1 and TRBJ2-3, with 12 bases identical to TRBD2. Germline trimming cut 5 bases from V and 3 bases from J; bases unmatched to any gene: 12. CDR3 length: 17 amino acids. Germline V gives CDR1 DFQATT, CDR2 SNEGSKA (reference sequence). In nucleotides, the CDR3 is TGCAGTGCTCCAGCCCCCCTAGCGGGGGGGCTAACAGATACGCAGTATTTT. Encoded protein: CSAPAPLAGGLTDTQYF.

This clonotype was observed many times. The rearrangement links TRBV5-4 to TRBJ2-1; D may be TRBD1 (5 bases). Germline V gene data show CDR1 as SGHNT and CDR2 as YYREEE (reference sequence). The CDR3 has 13 amino acids. The V end lost 4 bases, the J end lost 3 bases, and 8 bases lay between the germline ends. The CDR3 coding sequence is TGTGCCAGCAGCAGGGGTGACTACAATGAGCAGTTCTTC. It specifies CASSRGDYNEQFF.

This clonotype has ten or more counts. This chain links TRBV28 with TRBJ1-1; D call uncertain. The germline V gene has CDR1 MDHEN and CDR2 SYDVKM. This CDR3 has 14 amino acids. The ends were cut back, 8 bases at V and 0 bases at J, with 13 bases in the middle. CDR3 in DNA: TGTGCCAGCTCAACGGCGGGAATGAACACTGAAGCTTTCTTT. This codes for CASSTAGMNTEAFF.

This clonotype came up many times. The chain is built from TRBV4-1 and TRBJ1-2; a possible D gene is TRBD1 (6 bases). The CDR3 has 13 residues. Germline values: CDR1 MGHRA, CDR2 YSYEKL. V lost 3 bases to trimming and J lost 3 bases, with 8 bases between them. The CDR3 here is CASSHRQDYGYTF. CDR3 sequence (DNA): TGCGCCAGCAGCCACCGACAGGACTATGGCTACACCTTC.

Many counts were recorded for this clonotype. The rearrangement joins TRBV7-3 to TRBJ2-5; TRBD2 might be the D (6 bases). CDR1 and CDR2 (germline): SGHTA, FQGTGA. The CDR3 contains 15 residues. The germline V and J ends were trimmed by 2 bases and 4 bases, with 14 bases remaining between them. The CDR3: CASSLEGTSRETQYF. The CDR3 DNA is TGTGCCAGCAGCTTAGAGGGAACTAGCCGAGAGACCCAGTACTTC.

The CDR3 is CASSLTGGGMGDTQYF. The CDR3, as DNA: TGTGCCAGCAGCTTAACAGGCGGGGGGATGGGAGATACGCAGTATTTT. The chain uses TRBV7-2 and TRBJ2-3, with TRBD2 identical over 8 bases. The CDR3 has 16 amino acids. V was pared by 2 bases and J by 5 bases, with 9 bases of the junction left unmatched. Germline CDR1 SGHTA, CDR2 FQGNSA.

This clonotype was counted at least ten times. CDR3 region: CASSQDSYPNQPQHF. The CDR3 DNA follows: TGTGCCAGCAGTCAGGACTCATACCCCAATCAGCCCCAGCATTTT. This chain links TRBV3-1 with TRBJ1-5, with D uncertain. The CDR3 is made up of 15 amino acids. Trimming took off 6 bases at V and 3 bases at J, with 15 bases between the two ends. Germline CDR1 is LGHDT and CDR2 is YNNKEL (reference sequence).

This clonotype was seen many times. This chain uses TRBV12-3 or TRBV12-4 with TRBJ1-1; D remains ambiguous. Trimming removed 6 bases at V and 2 bases at J, with 13 bases between. The CDR3 length is 14 residues. The CDR3 is CASRLWPENTEAFF. In DNA form, the CDR3 reads TGTGCCAGCAGACTATGGCCGGAAAACACTGAAGCTTTCTTT.

In its sample, this clonotype was seen a few times. The J gene is TRBJ1-6, the V gene TRBV20-1; D not certain. The CDR3 extends over 16 amino acids. Germline CDR1 DFQATT, CDR2 SNEGSKA (reference sequence). V shed 0 bases and J shed 7 bases, with 16 bases lying between them. CDR3 in DNA: TGCAGTGCTAGAGATCGGAAAGGGCTCAACAATTCACCCCTCCACTTT. Amino acids: CSARDRKGLNNSPLHF.

This chain uses TRBV6-1 with TRBJ1-1, with D uncertain. The CDR3 is made up of 18 amino acids. Germline lookup yields CDR1 MNHNS and CDR2 SASEGT. With 8 bases removed from V and 2 bases from J, the gap between germline ends came to 27 bases. The CDR3 DNA is TGTGCCAGCGGGAGGAGTGGATGGGCTTACGGGCCCAACACTGAAGCTTTCTTT. Encoded protein: CASGRSGWAYGPNTEAFF.

This clonotype appeared many times. The chain carries TRBV20-1 and TRBJ2-1, with 13 bases that match TRBD2. This CDR3 has 14 amino acids. Germline loops: CDR1 DFQATT, CDR2 SNEGSKA (reference sequence). The J segment lost 6 bases and the V segment lost 6 bases, leaving 5 bases of the junction unmatched. For the CDR3, the DNA is TGCAGTGCCACTAGCGGGGGGGGCCTCAATGAGCAGTTCTTC. Translated: CSATSGGGLNEQFF.

The sample holds a few counts of this clonotype. The genes are TRBV7-8 and TRBJ2-2, with 14 bases that match TRBD2. With V trimmed by 5 bases and J by 4 bases, 3 bases remained unmatched. The CDR3 loop spans 16 amino acids. Germline V gives CDR1 SGHVS, CDR2 FQNEAQ. The CDR3 DNA reads as TGTGCCAGCAGCGAAGGACTAGCGGGGGGCACCGGGGAGCTGTTTTTT. Its protein is CASSEGLAGGTGELFF.

This clonotype was seen repeatedly, ten times or more. The V call is TRBV9, the J call TRBJ1-4, with 9 bases matching TRBD1. Germline CDR1 and CDR2: SGDLS and YYNGEE. V lost 3 bases to trimming and J lost 5 bases; unmatched junction nucleotides: 8. This CDR3 has 16 amino acids. Here the CDR3 reads CASSAGGGTGNEKLFF. The CDR3 bases are TGTGCCAGCAGCGCAGGGGGCGGGACAGGGAATGAAAAACTGTTTTTT.

This clonotype was seen repeatedly, ten times or more. The V and J genes are TRBV7-8 and TRBJ1-1, with a weak D call TRBD1 (5 bases). Germline V gives CDR1 SGHVS, CDR2 FQNEAQ. The length of the CDR3 is 14 residues. Trimming removed 1 base from V and 5 bases from J, with 11 bases in between. CDR3 region: CASSLERQLTEAFF. In DNA, the CDR3 is TGTGCCAGCAGCTTAGAGCGACAGCTGACTGAAGCTTTCTTT.